The present T cell receptor (beta chain) was sequenced within a study of blood T cell repertoires in COVID-19. V shed 6 bases and J 1 base; nucleotides not matched to a gene: 1. The CDR3 has 14 residues. The germline CDR1 and CDR2 sequences are SGHTA and FQGNSA. The count of this clone is one. TCRdb's table, derived via immunoSEQ multiplex PCR, lists solely in-frame clones and lacks some. The table records about 110,000 clones, about 85% of them present only once. V and J are TRBV7-2 and TRBJ2-3; TRBD2 matches at 10 bases. This sequence was found in a human donor in a cohort sampled during active COVID-19. The sample taken for sequencing was peripheral blood. CDR3 nucleotide sequence: TGTGCCAGCAGTGGACTAGCGGGCACAGATACGCAGTATTTT. Protein sequence: CASSGLAGTDTQYF.